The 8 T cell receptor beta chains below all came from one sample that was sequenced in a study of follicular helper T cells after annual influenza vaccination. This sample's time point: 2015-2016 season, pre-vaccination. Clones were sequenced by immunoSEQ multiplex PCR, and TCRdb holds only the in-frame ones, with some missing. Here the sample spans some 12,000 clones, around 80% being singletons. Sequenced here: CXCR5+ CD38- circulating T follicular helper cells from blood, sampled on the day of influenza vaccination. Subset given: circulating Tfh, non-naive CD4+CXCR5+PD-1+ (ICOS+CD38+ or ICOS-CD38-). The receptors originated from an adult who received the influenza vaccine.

CDR3 protein: CASTLLGMSYEQYF. CDR3 nucleotides: TGTGCCAGCACCCTACTCGGGATGTCCTACGAGCAGTACTTC. The chain has TRBV28 and TRBJ2-7, with a possible D match to TRBD2 (5 bases). This CDR3 region has 14 residues. CDR1 is MDHEN and CDR2 is SYDVKM in the germline V gene. V gave up 7 bases and J gave up 1 base, with 14 bases separating them.

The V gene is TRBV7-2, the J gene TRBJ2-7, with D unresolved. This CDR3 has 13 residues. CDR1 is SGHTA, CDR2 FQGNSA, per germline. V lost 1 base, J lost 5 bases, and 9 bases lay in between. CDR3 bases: TGTGCCAGCAGCTTAGTAGGAAAGCACGAGCAGTACTTC. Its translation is CASSLVGKHEQYF. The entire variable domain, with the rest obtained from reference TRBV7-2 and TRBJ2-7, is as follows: GAGVSQSPSNKVTEKGKDVELRCDPISGHTALYWYRQSLGQGLEFLIYFQGNSAPDKSGLPSDRFSAERTGGSVSTLTIQRTQQEDSAVYLCASSLVGKHEQYFGPGTRLTVT.

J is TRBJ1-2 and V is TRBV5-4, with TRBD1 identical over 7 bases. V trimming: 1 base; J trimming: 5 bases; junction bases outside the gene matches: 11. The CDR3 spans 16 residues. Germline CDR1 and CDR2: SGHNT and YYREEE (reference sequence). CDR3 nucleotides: TGTGCCAGCAGCTTGAACTCGGGGACAGCGGGTTATGGCTACACCTTC. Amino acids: CASSLNSGTAGYGYTF.

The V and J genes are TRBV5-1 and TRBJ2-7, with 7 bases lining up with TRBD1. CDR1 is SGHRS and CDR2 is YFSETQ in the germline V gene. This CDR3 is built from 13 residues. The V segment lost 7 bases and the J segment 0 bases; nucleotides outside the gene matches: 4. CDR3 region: CASATGTSYEQYF. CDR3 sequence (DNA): TGCGCCAGCGCGACAGGGACCTCCTACGAGCAGTACTTC. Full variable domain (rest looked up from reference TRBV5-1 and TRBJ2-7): KAGVTQTPRYLIKTRGQQVTLSCSPISGHRSVSWYQQTPGQGLQFLFEYFSETQRNKGNFPGRFSGRQFSNSRSEMNVSTLELGDSALYLCASATGTSYEQYFGPGTRLTVT.

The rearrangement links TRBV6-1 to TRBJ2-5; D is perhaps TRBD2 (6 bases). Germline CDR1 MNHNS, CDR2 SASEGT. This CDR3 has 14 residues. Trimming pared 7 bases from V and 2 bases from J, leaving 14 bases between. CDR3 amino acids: CASTIFSGQETQYF. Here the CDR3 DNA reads TGTGCCAGCACAATTTTTAGCGGTCAAGAGACCCAGTACTTC.

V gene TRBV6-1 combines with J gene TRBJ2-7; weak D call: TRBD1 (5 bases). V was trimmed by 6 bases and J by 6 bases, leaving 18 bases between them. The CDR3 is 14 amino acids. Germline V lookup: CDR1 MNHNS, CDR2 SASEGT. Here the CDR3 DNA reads TGTGCCAGCAGCGATTTAAAGGGGTCTTTCGAGCAGTACTTC. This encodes CASSDLKGSFEQYF.

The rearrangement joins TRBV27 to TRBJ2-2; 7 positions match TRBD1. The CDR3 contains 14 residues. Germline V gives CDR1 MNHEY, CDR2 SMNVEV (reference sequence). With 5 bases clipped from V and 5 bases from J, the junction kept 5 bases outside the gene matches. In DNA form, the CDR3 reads TGTGCCAGCAGTACCGGGACAGCAACCGGGGAGCTGTTTTTT. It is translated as CASSTGTATGELFF.

DNA of the CDR3: TGTGCCAGCAGCTTCAGTACGGCAGTGGGAGAGCAGTTCTTC. As protein: CASSFSTAVGEQFF. V and J are TRBV7-2 and TRBJ2-1; D is ambiguous. V was cut by 3 bases and J by 10 bases, with 16 bases left in between. Germline V gives CDR1 SGHTA, CDR2 FQGNSA. This CDR3 spans 14 amino acids.